The clone carrying this TCR beta chain was counted at least ten times. Its antigen is currently unknown. One entry per CDR3 protein results from TCRdb running MiXCR on the reads. The table includes about 42,000 distinct CDR3 sequences, 12% detected once. The CDR3 has 15 residues. The trim removed 3 bases at V and 4 bases at J, leaving 7 bases unmatched. Germline lookup yields CDR1 GTSNPN and CDR2 SVGIG (reference sequence). The record originates from a study of type 1 regulatory T cells. Study overall: This in vitro CD4 product, T-allo10, is enriched for Tr1 cells and alloantigen-specific.

The receptor's source is a human donor in good health. Sequencing was done on a sample of cultured non-Tr1 T cells, either the whole culture or a sorted T cell fraction (not recorded which). The rearrangement joins TRBV30 to TRBJ2-1; 9 bases align to TRBD2. The CDR3 region is CAWRGASGAYNEQFF. The CDR3 DNA sequence: TGTGCCTGGAGGGGAGCTAGCGGGGCTTACAATGAGCAGTTCTTC.